What follows are 8 T cell receptor beta chains derived from one specimen sequenced in a study of blood T cell repertoires in COVID-19. This table comes from immunoSEQ multiplex PCR, and its TCRdb copy is limited to in-frame clones, with some not included. The repertoire holds about 89,000 clones, with approximately 84% as singletons. The sequencing sample was made of peripheral blood. These receptors originate from a man between 65 and 85 years old with acute or convalescent COVID-19.

This clone was picked up a small number of times. J is TRBJ2-2 and V is TRBV4-3; 10 bases line up with TRBD2. There are 19 residues in the CDR3. Per the germline V gene, CDR1 is LGHNA and CDR2 is YSLEER. J gave up 7 bases and V 2 bases, and 16 bases lay outside the gene matches. CDR3 protein: CASSQTSGLAANAIGELFF. As DNA, the CDR3 is TGCGCCAGCAGCCAAACGTCCGGACTAGCGGCTAACGCTATCGGGGAGCTGTTTTTT.

The genes are TRBV19 and TRBJ1-6; the match to TRBD1 covers 10 bases. The CDR3 spans 15 residues. CDR1 is LNHDA and CDR2 is SQIVND in the germline V gene (reference sequence). With 3 bases clipped from V and 6 bases from J, the junction kept 2 bases outside the gene matches. As DNA, the CDR3 is TGTGCCAGTAGTATCGACAGGGGGCTTAATTCACCCCTCCACTTT. Translating gives CASSIDRGLNSPLHF.

The chain recombines TRBV5-1 with TRBJ2-7; 12 bases agree with TRBD2. From germline, CDR1 is SGHRS and CDR2 YFSETQ. CDR3 length: 14 residues. V was clipped by 3 bases and J by 9 bases; unmatched bases: 7. In DNA form, the CDR3 reads TGCGCCAGCAGCTCTAGCGGGAGGGCCCTCGGGCAGTACTTC. It specifies CASSSSGRALGQYF.

V usage is TRBV5-1 and J usage is TRBJ2-5; D not certain. The CDR3 covers 16 residues. Per the germline V gene, CDR1 is SGHRS and CDR2 is YFSETQ. Deletions cut 4 bases from V and 2 bases from J, with 18 bases between. The CDR3 spells CASSTHGAKLQETQYF. The CDR3 nucleotides read TGCGCCAGCAGCACGCATGGAGCAAAACTTCAAGAGACCCAGTACTTC.

This clone came up once. The chain employs TRBV7-9 and TRBJ2-3; perhaps TRBD2 as D (5 bases). CDR1 SEHNR and CDR2 FQNEAQ come from the germline V gene (reference sequence). The CDR3 has 13 amino acids. Trimming took 6 bases from V and 10 from J, leaving 17 bases between them. The DNA for the CDR3 is TGTGCCAGCAGTTTCGGATTAGGGAGACCGCAGTATTTT. Translating it yields CASSFGLGRPQYF.

V usage is TRBV7-2 and J usage is TRBJ1-1, with D unresolved. V was pared by 3 bases and J by 2 bases, with 10 bases between. CDR3 length equals 14 residues. Per germline, CDR1 SGHTA and CDR2 FQGNSA. CDR3 region: CASSFSRANTEAFF. The CDR3 nucleotides read TGTGCCAGCAGCTTTTCGAGGGCTAACACTGAAGCTTTCTTT.

V is TRBV4-3 and J is TRBJ2-7; D possibly corresponds to TRBD2 (6 bases). Trimming removed 0 bases at V and 0 bases at J, with 15 bases between. Germline V CDR1 and CDR2: LGHNA, YSLEER. The CDR3 covers 17 residues. CDR3 amino acids: CASSQDGEVGGSYEQYF. CDR3 nucleotides: TGCGCCAGCAGCCAAGACGGGGAGGTGGGGGGCTCCTACGAGCAGTACTTC.

This rearrangement joins TRBV10-1 to TRBJ1-1; D ambiguous. The CDR3 is made up of 13 amino acids. Trimming shortened V by 6 bases and J by 2 bases, and 10 bases separated the two germline ends. Germline V CDR1 and CDR2: WNHNN, SYGVQD (reference sequence). The CDR3 nucleotides read TGCGCCAGCAGACCCACACGAAACACTGAAGCTTTCTTT. Residues: CASRPTRNTEAFF.